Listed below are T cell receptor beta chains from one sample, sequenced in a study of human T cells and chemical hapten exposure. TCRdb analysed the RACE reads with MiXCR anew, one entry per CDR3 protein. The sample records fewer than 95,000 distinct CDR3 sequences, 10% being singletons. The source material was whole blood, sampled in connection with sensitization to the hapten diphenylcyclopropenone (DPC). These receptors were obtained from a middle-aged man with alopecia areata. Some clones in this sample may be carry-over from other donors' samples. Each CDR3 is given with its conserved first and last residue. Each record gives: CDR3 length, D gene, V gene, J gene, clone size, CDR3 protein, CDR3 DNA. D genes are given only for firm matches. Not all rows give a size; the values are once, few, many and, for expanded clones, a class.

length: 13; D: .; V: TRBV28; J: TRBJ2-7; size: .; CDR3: CASNGASTEEQYF; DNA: TGTGCCAGCAATGGGGCCAGCACAGAAGAGCAGTACTTC
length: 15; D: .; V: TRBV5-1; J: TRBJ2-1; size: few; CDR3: CASRRTERELGEQFF; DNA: TGCGCCAGCAGAAGGACAGAGAGGGAACTTGGTGAGCAGTTCTTC
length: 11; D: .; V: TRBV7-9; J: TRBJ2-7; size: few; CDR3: CASSPRNEQYF; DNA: TGTGCCAGCAGCCCACGTAACGAGCAGTACTTC
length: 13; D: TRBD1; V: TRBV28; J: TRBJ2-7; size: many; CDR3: CASSFDRVGEQYF; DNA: TGTGCCAGCAGTTTCGACAGGGTGGGTGAGCAGTACTTC
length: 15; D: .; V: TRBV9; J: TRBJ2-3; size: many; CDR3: CASSVAGQPTDTQYF; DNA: TGTGCCAGCAGCGTAGCTGGCCAACCCACAGATACGCAGTATTTT
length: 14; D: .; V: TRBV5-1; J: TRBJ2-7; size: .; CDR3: CASSPGSGSYEQYF; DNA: TGCGCCAGCAGCCCGGGCTCGGGTTCCTACGAGCAGTACTTC
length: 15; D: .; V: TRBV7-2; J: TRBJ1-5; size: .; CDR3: CASPREHHSNQPQHF; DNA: TGTGCCAGCCCCCGTGAACATCATAGCAATCAGCCCCAGCATTTT
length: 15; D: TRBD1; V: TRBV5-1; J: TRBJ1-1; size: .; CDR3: CASSSNTGGSTEAFF; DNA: TGCGCCAGCAGCTCAAATACAGGGGGAAGCACTGAAGCTTTCTTT
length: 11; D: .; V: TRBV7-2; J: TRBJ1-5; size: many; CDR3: CAAPEGQPQHF; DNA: TGTGCCGCCCCGGAGGGCCAGCCCCAGCATTTT
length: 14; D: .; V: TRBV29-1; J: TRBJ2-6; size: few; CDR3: CSVEDQGLTNVLTF; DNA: TGCAGCGTTGAAGATCAAGGGTTAACCAACGTCCTGACTTTC
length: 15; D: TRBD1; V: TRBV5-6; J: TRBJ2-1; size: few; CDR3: CASRHPTDRGNEQFF; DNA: TGTGCCAGCAGGCATCCAACGGACAGGGGCAATGAGCAGTTCTTC
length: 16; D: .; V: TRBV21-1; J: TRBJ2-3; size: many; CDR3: CASTQPLAGDTDTQYF; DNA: TGTGCCAGCACCCAACCCCTAGCGGGAGACACAGATACGCAGTATTTT
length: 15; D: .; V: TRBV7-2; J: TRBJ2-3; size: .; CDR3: CASSTVRVITDTQYF; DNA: TGTGCCAGCAGCACGGTGAGGGTGATCACAGATACGCAGTATTTT
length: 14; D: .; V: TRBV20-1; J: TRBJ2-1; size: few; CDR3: CSALRQASYNEQFF; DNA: TGCAGTGCTCTTCGACAGGCCAGCTACAATGAGCAGTTCTTC
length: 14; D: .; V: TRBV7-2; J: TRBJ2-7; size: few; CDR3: CASSLALAPYEQYF; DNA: TGTGCCAGCAGCTTAGCGCTAGCTCCTTACGAGCAGTACTTC